Presented here are 13 T cell receptor beta chains from one specimen sequenced in a study of beta chain features in type 1 diabetes. TCRB transcripts that were expressed got sequenced, as all of the isolated RNA had been reverse transcribed. Here immunoSEQ multiplex PCR was the method, and the copy in TCRdb shows in-frame clones only, minus some. The sample holds around 710,000 clones; roughly 12% are singletons and the top ten take more than 0.09%. Broader study findings: Moderate but significant shortening of TCRB CDR3s was recorded in all four CD4+ subsets from Type 1 diabetes patients.

Which antigens these TCRs recognize remains unknown. The sample comprised naive CD4+ T cells from blood. Receptors originate from a man aged 25 to 40 with type 1 diabetes.

This clone has just a few counts. The chain links TRBV27 to TRBJ1-5; D not resolved. V lost 2 bases and J lost 4, with 6 bases in between. CDR3 size: 13 residues. The germline V gene encodes CDR1 MNHEY and CDR2 SMNVEV (reference sequence). The CDR3 sequence is CASSLKNNQPQHF. CDR3 coding DNA: TGTGCCAGCAGTTTAAAGAATAATCAGCCCCAGCATTTT.

This clone was observed a handful of times. The chain joins TRBV30 to TRBJ2-3; no reliable D call. The CDR3 extends over 13 amino acids. V lost 0 bases and J 4 bases, leaving 8 bases between the germline ends. The germline gives CDR1 GTSNPN, CDR2 SVGIG (reference sequence). CDR3 amino acids: CAWSVSLSDTQYF. CDR3 sequence (DNA): TGTGCCTGGAGTGTCTCTTTATCAGATACGCAGTATTTT.

This chain links TRBV2 with TRBJ2-6; D gene unclear. Trimming cost V 5 bases and J 0 bases, with 11 bases left between them. The CDR3 is 16 amino acids. Germline CDR1 and CDR2: SNHLY and FYNNEI. The CDR3 bases are TGTGCCAGCAGTCCCTACCTTGGCTCTGGGGCCAACGTCCTGACTTTC. This codes for CASSPYLGSGANVLTF.

This clone was seen more than once but under ten times. The rearrangement joins TRBV29-1 to TRBJ2-7; possible D gene TRBD2, 5 bases. This CDR3 spans 12 amino acids. V lost 3 bases and J lost 6, with 12 bases in between. The germline gives CDR1 SQVTM, CDR2 ANQGSEA. The CDR3 reads CSVDLPGGEQYF. The CDR3 DNA is TGCAGCGTTGACCTCCCAGGAGGCGAGCAGTACTTC.

This chain connects TRBV5-1 to TRBJ2-2; D uncertain. Trimming took off 0 bases at V and 4 bases at J, with 7 bases between the two ends. Germline V gives CDR1 SGHRS, CDR2 YFSETQ. This CDR3 is built from 14 residues. In DNA form, the CDR3 reads TGCGCCAGCAGCTTGGCCCAGACCACCGGGGAGCTGTTTTTT. Translated, it gives CASSLAQTTGELFF.

The CDR3 nucleotides read TGCGCCAGCAGCTTGGACAGGGTGGACACCGGGGAGCTGTTTTTT. Its protein is CASSLDRVDTGELFF. V gene TRBV5-1 combines with J gene TRBJ2-2; a weak D match, TRBD1 (6 bases). V shed 0 bases and J shed 3 bases, with 9 bases lying between them. The germline CDR1 and CDR2 sequences are SGHRS and YFSETQ. CDR3 length: 15 residues.

The gene calls are TRBV6-5 and TRBJ2-7, with no clear D. The germline V gene has CDR1 MNHEY and CDR2 SVGAGI. V lost 5 bases to trimming and J lost 0 bases, with 14 bases between them. The CDR3 has 15 residues. The CDR3 loop is CASSRGLRSSYEQYF. For the CDR3, the DNA is TGTGCCAGCAGTCGCGGCCTGCGAAGCTCCTACGAGCAGTACTTC.

This chain joins TRBV15 and TRBJ2-7; D is undetermined. Germline lookup yields CDR1 LNHNV and CDR2 YYDKDF (reference sequence). V lost 0 bases, J lost 2 bases, and 11 bases lay in between. The CDR3 length is 15 residues. The CDR3 protein is CATSRDVQLAYEQYF. In DNA form, the CDR3 reads TGTGCCACCAGCAGAGATGTCCAGCTAGCCTACGAGCAGTACTTC.

This clone was seen only a few times. This rearrangement joins TRBV4-3 to TRBJ2-1, with TRBD1 matching over 10 bases. Germline V gene sequence: CDR1 LGHNA, CDR2 YSLEER. This CDR3 spans 17 amino acids. Trimming cost V 0 bases and J 5 bases; bases outside gene matches: 7. The CDR3 loop is CASSQDMTGGAHNEQFF. The CDR3, as DNA: TGCGCCAGCAGCCAAGATATGACAGGGGGCGCCCACAATGAGCAGTTCTTC.

This clone has a handful of counts. This sequence joins TRBV4-3 and TRBJ1-6, with D unclear. This CDR3 is built from 15 residues. The germline V and J ends were trimmed by 0 bases and 10 bases, with 13 bases remaining between them. The germline V gene has CDR1 LGHNA and CDR2 YSLEER. CDR3 bases: TGCGCCAGCAGCCAAGAATTCCATCAGGAGTCACCCCTCCACTTT. Translating it yields CASSQEFHQESPLHF.

The chain is built from TRBV30 and TRBJ1-5; TRBD1 agrees at 7 bases. Trimming removed 0 bases from V and 2 bases from J; junction bases left unmatched: 4. This CDR3 comprises 15 residues. Germline loops: CDR1 GTSNPN, CDR2 SVGIG (reference sequence). The CDR3 coding sequence is TGTGCCTGGAGTGTACAGGGGAAGGGCAATCAGCCCCAGCATTTT. Amino acid sequence: CAWSVQGKGNQPQHF.

This clone has more than one count but fewer than ten. V and J are TRBV7-2 and TRBJ1-2, with unresolved D. The CDR3 spans 15 residues. The germline V gene has CDR1 SGHTA and CDR2 FQGNSA. The ends were cut back, 0 bases at V and 8 bases at J, with 16 bases in the middle. CDR3: CASSLAAVASTGYTF. The CDR3 coding sequence is TGTGCCAGCAGCTTAGCGGCCGTGGCGAGTACCGGCTACACCTTC.

This clone was counted only a few times. This chain connects TRBV5-1 to TRBJ2-3, with D perhaps TRBD1 (5 bases). CDR1 is SGHRS, CDR2 YFSETQ, per germline. The CDR3 is 13 residues long. V was pared by 0 bases and J by 6 bases, with 8 bases between. DNA of the CDR3: TGCGCCAGCAGCTTGGGGGGCCTTGATACGCAGTATTTT. Translation: CASSLGGLDTQYF.